This TCR beta chain is from a study of T cells in Graves' hyperthyroidism and ophthalmopathy. Study context: Peripheral blood was obtained at initial diagnosis, preceding any treatment. Whole-study findings and limits: Blood held most thyroid clonotypes expanded above 0.001 frequency. The model predicted ophthalmopathy a median roughly six months before onset.

At least 3 on the Clinical Activity Score was recorded for ophthalmopathy patients, who also had NOSPECS grade at least 4 and duration under 3 months. CDR1 is LGHDT and CDR2 is YNNKEL in the germline V gene (reference sequence). With 0 bases clipped from V and 6 bases from J, the junction kept 11 bases outside the gene matches. The CDR3 runs 18 residues. Amplification targeted TCR beta CDR3 regions from RNA transcripts. First-round RT-PCR of the TCR CDR3 relied on the HTBI primer set. Using its own MiXCR run on the multiplex PCR reads, TCRdb lists one record per CDR3 protein. The sample gives around 270,000 distinct CDR3 sequences, roughly a fifth of which show up once; under 40% is in the top ten. This clonotype came up a few times. Its antigen is not known.

The receptor was isolated from a man aged 45-65 years with Graves' ophthalmopathy. The chain is built from TRBV3-1 and TRBJ2-7, with 13 bases matching TRBD2. The sequenced material came from blood. The CDR3 DNA reads as TGTGCCAGCAGCCAAGATTGGACTAGCGGGAGTTGGGAGCGCGAGCAGTACTTC. Protein sequence: CASSQDWTSGSWEREQYF.